The clone carrying this T cell receptor delta chain was seen more than once but under ten times. This record belongs to a study of gamma-delta T cells after stem cell transplantation. TCRdb applied CATT to the RT-PCR reads for clone calling. Of 11,000 or so delta-chain clones listed, about 1.2% are singletons. This TCR was recovered from a human donor. It is not recorded whose cells these are; they may come from a transplant donor. Sequenced: gamma-delta T cells.

The CDR3 nucleotides are TGTGCCTGTGACCTACTGGGGGATACGTACACCGATAAACTCATCTTT. Translated, it gives CACDLLGDTYTDKLIF. The genes are TRDV2 and TRDJ1; 13 nucleotides align to TRDD3. V was clipped by 3 bases and J by 0 bases; unmatched bases: 3. Germline CDR1 reads GEAIGNYY; CDR2 reads EKD. The CDR3 is 16 residues long.